This T cell receptor beta chain comes out of a study of blood T cells in healthy people across ages. The overall study: About one barcoded beta molecule per two T cells was the capture yield of template switching.

A sample-barcoded 5' primer and a J-beta primer mix were used in a second PCR of roughly 7 to 11 cycles. TCRdb reanalysed the 5' RACE reads using MiXCR and keeps one entry per CDR3 protein. The sample has 800,000 to 900,000 distinct CDR3 sequences, about 62% seen once. In its sample, this clonotype was seen a few times. Its target is unknown. Individuals who donated were healthy Caucasians from Russia aged roughly 6 to 100. Germline lookup yields CDR1 SGHRS and CDR2 YFSETQ. The ends were cut back, 2 bases at V and 4 bases at J, with 13 bases in the middle. There are 16 residues in the CDR3. General study results and limits: Any conclusive comparison of naive versus antigen-experienced cells was prevented by using unsorted PBMCs. More naive CD4+ cells and higher diversity marked long-lived donors relative to aged donors.

The gene calls are TRBV5-1 and TRBJ1-6, with D unresolved. Material: blood. The clonotype comes from a man aged 30 to 39 in good health. CDR3 nucleotides: TGCGCCAGCAGCTTTAACCATGGGCGATATAATTCACCCCTCCACTTT. It specifies CASSFNHGRYNSPLHF.